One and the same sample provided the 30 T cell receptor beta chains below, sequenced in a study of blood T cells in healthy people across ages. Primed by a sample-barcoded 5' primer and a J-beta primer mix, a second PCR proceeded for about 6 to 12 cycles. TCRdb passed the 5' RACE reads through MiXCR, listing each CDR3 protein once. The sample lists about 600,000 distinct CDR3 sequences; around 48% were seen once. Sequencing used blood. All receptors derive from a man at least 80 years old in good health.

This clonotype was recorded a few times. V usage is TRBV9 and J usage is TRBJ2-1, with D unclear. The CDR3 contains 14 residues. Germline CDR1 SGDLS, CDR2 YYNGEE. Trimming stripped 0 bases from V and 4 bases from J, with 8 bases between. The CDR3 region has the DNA TGTGCCAGCAGCGTAGAGGTAGCTTACAATGAGCAGTTCTTC. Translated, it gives CASSVEVAYNEQFF.

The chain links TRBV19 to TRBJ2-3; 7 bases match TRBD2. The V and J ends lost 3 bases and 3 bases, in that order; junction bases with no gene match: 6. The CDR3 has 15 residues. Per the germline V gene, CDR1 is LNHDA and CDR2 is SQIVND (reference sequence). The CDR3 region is CASSIGGRGTDTQYF. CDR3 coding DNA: TGTGCCAGTAGTATCGGCGGGAGAGGGACAGATACGCAGTATTTT.

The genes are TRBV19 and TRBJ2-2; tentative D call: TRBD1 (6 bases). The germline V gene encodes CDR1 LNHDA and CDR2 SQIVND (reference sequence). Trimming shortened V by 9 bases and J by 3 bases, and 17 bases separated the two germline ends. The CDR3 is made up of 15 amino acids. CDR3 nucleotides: TGTGCCAGCCAGACCCTGGACAGTCACACCGGGGAGCTGTTTTTT. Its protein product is CASQTLDSHTGELFF.

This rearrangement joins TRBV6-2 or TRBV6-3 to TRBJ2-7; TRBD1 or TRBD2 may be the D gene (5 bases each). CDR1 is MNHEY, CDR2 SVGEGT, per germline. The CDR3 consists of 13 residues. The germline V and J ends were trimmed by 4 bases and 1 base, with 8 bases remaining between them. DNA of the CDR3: TGTGCCAGCAGTTCGGGACGGTCCTACGAGCAGTACTTC. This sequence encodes CASSSGRSYEQYF.

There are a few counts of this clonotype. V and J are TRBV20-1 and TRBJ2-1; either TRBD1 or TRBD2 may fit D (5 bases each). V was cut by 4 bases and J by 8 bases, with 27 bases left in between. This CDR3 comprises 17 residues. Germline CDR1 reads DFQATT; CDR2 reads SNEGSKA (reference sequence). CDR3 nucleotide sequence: TGCAGTGCTATTAAGTTTGATGGGACCCCCCTTAAGCATGAGCAGTTCTTC. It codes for CSAIKFDGTPLKHEQFF.

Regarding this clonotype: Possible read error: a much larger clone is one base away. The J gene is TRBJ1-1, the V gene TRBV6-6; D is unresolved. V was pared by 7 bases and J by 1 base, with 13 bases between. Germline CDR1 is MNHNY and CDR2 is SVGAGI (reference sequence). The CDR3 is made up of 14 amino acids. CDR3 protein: CASIQPDGNTEAFF. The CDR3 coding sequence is TGTGCCAGCATCCAACCCGACGGGAACACTGAAGCTTTCTTT.

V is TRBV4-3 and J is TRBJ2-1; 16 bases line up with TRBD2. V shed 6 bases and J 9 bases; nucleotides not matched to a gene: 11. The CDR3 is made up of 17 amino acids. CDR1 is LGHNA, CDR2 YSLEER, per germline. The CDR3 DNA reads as TGCGCCAGCAGTCAGGGACTAGCGGGGGGGCCTTCTCGTGAGCAGTTCTTC. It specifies CASSQGLAGGPSREQFF.

CDR3 DNA sequence: TGTGCCAGCATGCCAGCGGGGGGCGGTTACAATGAGCAGTTCTTC. Translation gives CASMPAGGGYNEQFF. The chain is built from TRBV6-1 and TRBJ2-1, with 9 positions matching TRBD2. The germline CDR1 and CDR2 sequences are MNHNS and SASEGT. Losses at the gene ends were 7 bases for V and 4 bases for J; bases not matched to a gene: 8. CDR3 length: 15 residues.

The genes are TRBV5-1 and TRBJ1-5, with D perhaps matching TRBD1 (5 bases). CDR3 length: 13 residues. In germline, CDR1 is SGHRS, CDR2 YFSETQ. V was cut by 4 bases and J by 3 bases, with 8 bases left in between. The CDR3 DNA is TGCGCCAGCAGCGCGGACATCAATCAGCCCCAGCATTTT. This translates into CASSADINQPQHF.

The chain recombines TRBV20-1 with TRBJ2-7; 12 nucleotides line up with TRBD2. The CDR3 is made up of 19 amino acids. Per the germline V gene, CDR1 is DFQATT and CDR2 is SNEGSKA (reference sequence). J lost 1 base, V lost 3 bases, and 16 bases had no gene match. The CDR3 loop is CSASSPGLAGYLRSYEQYF. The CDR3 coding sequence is TGCAGTGCTAGCTCACCGGGACTAGCGGGTTATCTCAGGTCCTACGAGCAGTACTTC.

The DNA of the CDR3 is TGCGCCAGCAGCCAAGAGTTGGGACACCCACCGGACGAGCAGTACTTC. Amino acids: CASSQELGHPPDEQYF. This chain connects TRBV4-3 to TRBJ2-7, with D perhaps TRBD1 (6 bases). Germline-derived CDR1 and CDR2 are LGHNA and YSLEER. This CDR3 has 16 residues. The V gene lost 0 bases and the J gene lost 5 bases, with 17 bases spanning the gap.

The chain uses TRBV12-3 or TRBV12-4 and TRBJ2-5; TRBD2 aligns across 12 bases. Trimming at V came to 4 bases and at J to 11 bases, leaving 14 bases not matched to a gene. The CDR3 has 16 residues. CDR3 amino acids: CASSYGTSGPEMEQYF. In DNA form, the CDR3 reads TGTGCCAGCAGTTATGGGACTAGCGGGCCCGAGATGGAGCAGTACTTC.

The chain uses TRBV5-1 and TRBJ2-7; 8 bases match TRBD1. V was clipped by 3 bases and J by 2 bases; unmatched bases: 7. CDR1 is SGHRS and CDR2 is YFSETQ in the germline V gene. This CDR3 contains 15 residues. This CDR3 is CASSSGQGTPYEQYF. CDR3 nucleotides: TGCGCCAGCAGCTCAGGACAGGGCACTCCCTACGAGCAGTACTTC.

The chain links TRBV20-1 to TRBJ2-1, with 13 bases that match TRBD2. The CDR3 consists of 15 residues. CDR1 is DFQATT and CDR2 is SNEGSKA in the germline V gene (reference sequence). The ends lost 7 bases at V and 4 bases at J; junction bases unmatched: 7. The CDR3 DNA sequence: TGCAGTGTCCGGACTAGCGGGAGATCTTACAATGAGCAGTTCTTC. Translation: CSVRTSGRSYNEQFF.

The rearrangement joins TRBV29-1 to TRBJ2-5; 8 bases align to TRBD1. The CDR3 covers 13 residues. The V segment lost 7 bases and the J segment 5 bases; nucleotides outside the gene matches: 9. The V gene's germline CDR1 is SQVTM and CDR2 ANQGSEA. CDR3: CSGAQGAAETQYF. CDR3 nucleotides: TGCAGCGGAGCTCAGGGGGCGGCGGAGACCCAGTACTTC.

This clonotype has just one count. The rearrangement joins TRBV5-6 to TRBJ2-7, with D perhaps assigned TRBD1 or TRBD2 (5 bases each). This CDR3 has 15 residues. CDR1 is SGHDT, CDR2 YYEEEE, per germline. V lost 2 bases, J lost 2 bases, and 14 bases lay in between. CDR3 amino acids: CASSFPNKGPYEQYF. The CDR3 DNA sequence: TGTGCCAGCAGCTTCCCCAATAAGGGACCCTACGAGCAGTACTTC.

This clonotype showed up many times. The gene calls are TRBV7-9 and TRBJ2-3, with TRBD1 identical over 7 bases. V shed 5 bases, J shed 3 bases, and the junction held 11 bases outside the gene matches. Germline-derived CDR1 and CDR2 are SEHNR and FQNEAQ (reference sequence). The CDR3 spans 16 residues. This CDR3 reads CASSPPGQRTTDTQYF. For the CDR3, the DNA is TGTGCCAGCAGCCCACCGGGACAGAGAACTACAGATACGCAGTATTTT.

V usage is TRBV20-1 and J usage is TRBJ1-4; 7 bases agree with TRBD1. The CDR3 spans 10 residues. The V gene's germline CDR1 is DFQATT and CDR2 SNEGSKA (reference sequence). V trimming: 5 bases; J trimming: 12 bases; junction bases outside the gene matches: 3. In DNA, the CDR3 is TGCAGTGCTGTCGGGACAGAACTGTTTTTT. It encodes CSAVGTELFF.

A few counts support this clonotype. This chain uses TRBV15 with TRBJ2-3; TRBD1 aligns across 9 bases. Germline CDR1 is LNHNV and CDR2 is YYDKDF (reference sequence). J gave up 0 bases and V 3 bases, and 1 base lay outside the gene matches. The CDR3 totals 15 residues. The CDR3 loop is CATSRGQGSTDTQYF. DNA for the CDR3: TGTGCCACCAGCAGGGGACAGGGAAGCACAGATACGCAGTATTTT.

In nucleotides, the CDR3 is TGCAGCGTTTCCCCGGCGGGACCCTACAATGAGCAGTACTTC. Protein sequence: CSVSPAGPYNEQYF. The chain recombines TRBV29-1 with TRBJ2-1; perhaps TRBD2 as D (6 bases). Gene TRBJ2-7 matches the end of the DNA better, so the J call may be wrong. Germline CDR1 SQVTM, CDR2 ANQGSEA. The CDR3 sequence is 14 residues long.

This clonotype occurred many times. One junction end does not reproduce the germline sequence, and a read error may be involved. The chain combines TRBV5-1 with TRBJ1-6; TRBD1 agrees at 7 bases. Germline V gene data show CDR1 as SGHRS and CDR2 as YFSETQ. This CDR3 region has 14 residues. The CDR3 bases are TGTGCCAGCAGTTCCGGGACAGCTAATTCACCCCTCCACTTT. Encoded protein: CASSSGTANSPLHF.

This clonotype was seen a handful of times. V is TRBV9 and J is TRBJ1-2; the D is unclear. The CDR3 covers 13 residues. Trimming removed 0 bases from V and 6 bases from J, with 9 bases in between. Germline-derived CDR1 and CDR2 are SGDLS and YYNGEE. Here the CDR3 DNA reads TGTGCCAGCAGCGTAGGACTCGAACATGGCTACACCTTC. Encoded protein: CASSVGLEHGYTF.

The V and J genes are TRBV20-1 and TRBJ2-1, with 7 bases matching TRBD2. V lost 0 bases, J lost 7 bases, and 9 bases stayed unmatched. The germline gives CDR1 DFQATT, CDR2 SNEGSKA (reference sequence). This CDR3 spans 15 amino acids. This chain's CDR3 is CSARDIGGRRNEQFF. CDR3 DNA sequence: TGCAGTGCTAGAGATATCGGCGGGAGAAGGAATGAGCAGTTCTTC.

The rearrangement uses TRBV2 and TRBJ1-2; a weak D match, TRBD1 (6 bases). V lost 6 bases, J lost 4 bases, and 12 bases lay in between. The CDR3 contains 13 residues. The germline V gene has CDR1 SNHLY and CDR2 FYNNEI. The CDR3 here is CASRKTGPYGYTF. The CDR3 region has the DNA TGTGCCAGCAGAAAGACAGGACCCTATGGCTACACCTTC.

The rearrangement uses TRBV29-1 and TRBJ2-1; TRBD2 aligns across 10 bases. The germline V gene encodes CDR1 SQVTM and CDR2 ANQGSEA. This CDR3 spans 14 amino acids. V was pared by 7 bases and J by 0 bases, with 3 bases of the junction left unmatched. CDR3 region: CSGSGRSSYNEQFF. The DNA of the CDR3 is TGCAGCGGTAGCGGGAGGAGCTCCTACAATGAGCAGTTCTTC.

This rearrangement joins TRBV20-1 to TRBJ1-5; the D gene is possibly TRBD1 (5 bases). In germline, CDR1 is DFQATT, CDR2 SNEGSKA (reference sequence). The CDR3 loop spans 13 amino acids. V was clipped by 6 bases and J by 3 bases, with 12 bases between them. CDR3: CSAPPGPNQPQHF. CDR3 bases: TGCAGTGCCCCCCCGGGACCCAATCAGCCCCAGCATTTT.

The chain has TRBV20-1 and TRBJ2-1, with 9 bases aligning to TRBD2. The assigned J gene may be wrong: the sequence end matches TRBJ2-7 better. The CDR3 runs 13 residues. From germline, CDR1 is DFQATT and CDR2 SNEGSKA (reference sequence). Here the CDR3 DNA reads TGCAGCGTGAGACTAGCGGTTTACAATGAGCAGTACTTC. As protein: CSVRLAVYNEQYF.

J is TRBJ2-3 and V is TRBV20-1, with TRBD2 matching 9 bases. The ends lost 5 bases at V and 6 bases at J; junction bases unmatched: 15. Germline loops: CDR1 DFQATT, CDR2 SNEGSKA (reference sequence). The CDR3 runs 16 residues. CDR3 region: CSACGLAKRYRDTQYF. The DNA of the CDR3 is TGCAGTGCTTGTGGACTAGCGAAACGTTATAGGGATACGCAGTATTTT.

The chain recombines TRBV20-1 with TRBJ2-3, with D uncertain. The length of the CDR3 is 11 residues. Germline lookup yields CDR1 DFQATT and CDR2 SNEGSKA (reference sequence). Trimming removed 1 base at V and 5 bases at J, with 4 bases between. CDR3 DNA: TGCAGTGCTAGAGTCGGAGATACGCAGTATTTT. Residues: CSARVGDTQYF.

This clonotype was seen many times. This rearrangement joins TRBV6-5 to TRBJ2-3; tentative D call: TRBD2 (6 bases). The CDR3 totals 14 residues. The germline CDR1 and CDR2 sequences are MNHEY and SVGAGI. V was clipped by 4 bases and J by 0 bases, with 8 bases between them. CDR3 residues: CASSWSGSTDTQYF. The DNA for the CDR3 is TGTGCCAGCAGTTGGAGCGGGAGCACAGATACGCAGTATTTT.